This entry lists 13 T cell receptor beta chains sequenced from one sample in a study of OX40 agonist ivuxolimab in advanced cancers. Sequencing was performed with immunoSEQ multiplex PCR; in TCRdb, only in-frame clones are kept and a portion is missing. The top ten hold 1.5% to 2% of the sample, which has over 55,000 clones, roughly 88% seen once. The source was CD4+ or CD8+ T cells sorted from blood, collected in a trial of the OX40 agonist ivuxolimab. All receptors derive from an adult with an advanced solid tumor such as melanoma, head and neck, liver or kidney cancer.

V is TRBV28 and J is TRBJ1-1; 9 bases fit TRBD1. The CDR3 is made up of 16 amino acids. Germline CDR1 and CDR2: MDHEN and SYDVKM. Losses at the gene ends were 7 bases for V and 1 base for J; bases not matched to a gene: 10. Written as DNA, the CDR3 is TGTGCCAGCAACGAGATACAGGGGGCGGAGAACACTGAAGCTTTCTTT. Its protein product is CASNEIQGAENTEAFF.

V and J are TRBV6-5 and TRBJ1-6; D not resolved. Trimming took 3 bases from V and 6 from J, leaving 9 bases between them. Looked up from germline, CDR1 is MNHEY and CDR2 is SVGAGI. The CDR3 extends over 14 amino acids. The CDR3 DNA is TGTGCCAGCAGTTATAGCGCAGTTAATTCACCCCTCCACTTT. This translates into CASSYSAVNSPLHF.

The chain recombines TRBV28 with TRBJ1-2, with 7 bases that match TRBD1. The CDR3 is made up of 15 amino acids. J was trimmed by 4 bases and V by 4 bases; bases with no gene match: 9. Germline V gene lookup returns CDR1 MDHEN and CDR2 SYDVKM. CDR3 sequence (DNA): TGTGCCAGCAGTTCTCCGGGACAGAGTTCCTATGGCTACACCTTC. This sequence encodes CASSSPGQSSYGYTF.

In this sample, this clone turned up a few times. The chain links TRBV2 to TRBJ2-7; 9 nucleotides match TRBD1. The CDR3 is 14 residues long. The J segment lost 3 bases and the V segment lost 8 bases, leaving 8 bases of the junction unmatched. CDR1 and CDR2 (germline): SNHLY, FYNNEI. CDR3 region: CASVSGTGIYEQYF. In nucleotides, the CDR3 is TGTGCCAGCGTGTCGGGGACAGGGATCTACGAGCAGTACTTC.

V usage is TRBV6-1 and J usage is TRBJ1-1; weak D call: TRBD1 (6 bases). Deletions cut 4 bases from V and 6 bases from J, with 12 bases between. Looked up from germline, CDR1 is MNHNS and CDR2 is SASEGT. CDR3 size: 13 residues. The CDR3 protein is CASSARGLSEAFF. The CDR3 DNA follows: TGTGCCAGCAGTGCTCGGGGGCTCTCTGAAGCTTTCTTT.

This chain connects TRBV29-1 to TRBJ2-2, with D uncertain. The CDR3 is 12 amino acids. Looked up from germline, CDR1 is SQVTM and CDR2 is ANQGSEA. V lost 5 bases and J lost 7, with 11 bases in between. The CDR3 sequence: CSVLIWDGELFF. The CDR3 DNA reads as TGCAGCGTTCTCATTTGGGACGGGGAGCTGTTTTTT.

The chain has TRBV27 and TRBJ2-1; D uncertain. The CDR3 is 13 residues long. Trimming removed 6 bases from V and 8 bases from J, with 14 bases in between. Germline V gene data show CDR1 as MNHEY and CDR2 as SMNVEV (reference sequence). Here the CDR3 reads CASRRPKGDEQFF. Here the CDR3 DNA reads TGTGCCAGCAGACGCCCCAAAGGAGATGAGCAGTTCTTC.

The chain combines TRBV28 with TRBJ1-5; D unresolved. V dropped 4 bases and J dropped 2 bases, with 9 bases sitting between them. Germline values: CDR1 MDHEN, CDR2 SYDVKM. This CDR3 comprises 14 residues. The CDR3, as DNA: TGTGCCAGCAGTTCCAGTGTGGGCAATCAGCCCCAGCATTTT. Protein product: CASSSSVGNQPQHF. Filled out from reference TRBV28 and TRBJ1-5, the complete variable domain reads DVKVTQSSRYLVKRTGEKVFLECVQDMDHENMFWYRQDPGLGLRLIYFSYDVKMKEKGDIPEGYSVSREKKERFSLILESASTNQTSMYLCASSSSVGNQPQHFGDGTRLSIL.

V and J are TRBV7-8 and TRBJ1-2; 8 bases agree with TRBD1. In germline, CDR1 is SGHVS, CDR2 FQNEAQ. The CDR3 runs to 13 residues. V trimming: 4 bases; J trimming: 8 bases; junction bases outside the gene matches: 6. CDR3 DNA: TGTGCCAGCAGCTGGGACAGGCGAGGGGGCTACACCTTC. Translation: CASSWDRRGGYTF. Full variable domain (missing parts from reference TRBV7-8 and TRBJ1-2): GAGVSQSPRYKVAKRGQDVALRCDPISGHVSLFWYQQALGQGPEFLTYFQNEAQLDKSGLPSDRFFAERPEGSVSTLKIQRTQQEDSAVYLCASSWDRRGGYTFGSGTRLTVV.

The rearrangement uses TRBV27 and TRBJ2-7; perhaps TRBD2 as D (5 bases). The CDR3 spans 13 residues. With 6 bases removed from V and 5 bases from J, the gap between germline ends came to 14 bases. From germline, CDR1 is MNHEY and CDR2 SMNVEV (reference sequence). The CDR3 region is CASSRPPGNEQYF. For the CDR3, the DNA is TGTGCCAGCAGCCGGCCCCCCGGGAACGAGCAGTACTTC.

V and J are TRBV6-5 and TRBJ2-1; D is perhaps TRBD1 (5 bases). V lost 4 bases and J lost 6, with 13 bases in between. The CDR3 is 14 amino acids. Germline CDR1 is MNHEY and CDR2 is SVGAGI. CDR3 loop: CASSSVTASNEQFF. Here the CDR3 DNA reads TGTGCCAGCAGTTCAGTGACAGCTTCCAATGAGCAGTTCTTC.

The chain links TRBV28 to TRBJ1-1; 8 positions match TRBD1. Germline V gene data show CDR1 as MDHEN and CDR2 as SYDVKM. V lost 7 bases, J lost 6 bases, and 13 bases stayed unmatched. The CDR3 covers 15 residues. The CDR3 DNA is TGTGCCAGCATCGGAAGACGGACAGGGAGGGCTGAAGCTTTCTTT. This translates into CASIGRRTGRAEAFF.

This clone was recorded only once. CDR3 bases: TGTGCCAGCAGTTTTTCTCTAGGGACCGGAGAGACCCAGTACTTC. This translates into CASSFSLGTGETQYF. This chain uses TRBV27 with TRBJ2-5, with D possibly being TRBD1 or TRBD2 (5 bases each). The CDR3 extends over 15 amino acids. V was pared by 3 bases and J by 4 bases, with 15 bases between. Germline assignment: CDR1 MNHEY and CDR2 SMNVEV (reference sequence).